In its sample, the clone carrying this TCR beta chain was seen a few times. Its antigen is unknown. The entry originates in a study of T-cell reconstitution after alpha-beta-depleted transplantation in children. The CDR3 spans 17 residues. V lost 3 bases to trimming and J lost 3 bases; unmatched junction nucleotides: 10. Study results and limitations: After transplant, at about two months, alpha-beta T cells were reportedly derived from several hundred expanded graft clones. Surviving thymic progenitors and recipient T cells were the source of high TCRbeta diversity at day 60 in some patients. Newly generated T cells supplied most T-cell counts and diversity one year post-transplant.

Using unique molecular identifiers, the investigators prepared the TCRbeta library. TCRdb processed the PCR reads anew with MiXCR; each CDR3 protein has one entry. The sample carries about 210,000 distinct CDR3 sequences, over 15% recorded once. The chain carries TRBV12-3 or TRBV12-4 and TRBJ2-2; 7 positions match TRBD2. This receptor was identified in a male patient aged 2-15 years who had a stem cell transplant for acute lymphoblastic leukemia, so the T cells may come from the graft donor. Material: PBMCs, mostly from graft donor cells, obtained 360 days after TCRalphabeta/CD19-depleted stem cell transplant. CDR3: CASSFYGGGGDTGELFF. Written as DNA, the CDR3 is TGTGCCAGCAGTTTTTATGGCGGGGGAGGAGACACCGGGGAGCTGTTTTTT.